This T cell receptor (beta chain) came from a study of T cell responses to AZD1222 COVID-19 vaccine. Germline loops: CDR1 SEHNR, CDR2 FQNEAQ (reference sequence). The CDR3 is made up of 15 amino acids. V gave up 8 bases and J gave up 2 bases; unmatched junction bases: 8. Data came from immunoSEQ multiplex PCR; TCRdb stores just in-frame clones and leaves some out. Of about 140,000 clones detected, more than 85% appear once; the ten largest clones hold 10% to 15%. Points on this clone: Its antigen remains unidentified.

Study-wide findings and caveats: After two AZD1222 doses, spike-specific TCR breadth and depth rose versus day 0. The study sampled repertoires only after the peak T cell response. Donors were mostly white British, more females; clonal diversity possibly underestimated. CD4 TCRs associated with vaccination spanned spike, dominating at 160-218 and 743-854.

This sample comprised peripheral blood, obtained after recovery from COVID-19. V and J are TRBV7-9 and TRBJ2-3, with 9 bases identical to TRBD2. The clonotype originates from an adult who had recovered from COVID-19. The CDR3 nucleotides are TGTGCCAGCTGGGCCGGCGGGAGGGCCACAGATACGCAGTATTTT. Translating it yields CASWAGGRATDTQYF.